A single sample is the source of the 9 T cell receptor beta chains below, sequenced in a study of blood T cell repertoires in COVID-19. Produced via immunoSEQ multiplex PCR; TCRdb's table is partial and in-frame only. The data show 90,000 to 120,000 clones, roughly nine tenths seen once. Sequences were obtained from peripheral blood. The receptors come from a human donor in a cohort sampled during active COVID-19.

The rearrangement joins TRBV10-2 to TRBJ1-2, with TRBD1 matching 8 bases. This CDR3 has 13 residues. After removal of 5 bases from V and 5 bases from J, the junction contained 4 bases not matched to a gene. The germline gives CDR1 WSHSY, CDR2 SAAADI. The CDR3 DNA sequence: TGCGCCAGCAGTCCGACAGGGGAGTATGGCTACACCTTC. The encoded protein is CASSPTGEYGYTF.

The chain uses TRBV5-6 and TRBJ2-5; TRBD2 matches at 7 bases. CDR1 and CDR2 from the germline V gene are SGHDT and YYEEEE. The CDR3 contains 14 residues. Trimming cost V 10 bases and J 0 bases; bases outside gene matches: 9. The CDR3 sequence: CASRWGGNQETQYF. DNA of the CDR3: TGTGCCTCTCGCTGGGGAGGGAACCAAGAGACCCAGTACTTC. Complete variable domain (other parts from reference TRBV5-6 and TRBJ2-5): DAGVTQSPTHLIKTRGQQVTLRCSPKSGHDTVSWYQQALGQGPQFIFQYYEEEERQRGNFPDRFSGHQFPNYSSELNVNALLLGDSALYLCASRWGGNQETQYFGPGTRLLVL.

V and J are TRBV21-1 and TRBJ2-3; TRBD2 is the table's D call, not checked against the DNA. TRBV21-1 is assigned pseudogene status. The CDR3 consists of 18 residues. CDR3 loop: CASSKLPPSGGNTDTQYF. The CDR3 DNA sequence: TGTGCCAGCAGCAAACTACCCCCAAGCGGGGGGAACACAGATACGCAGTATTTT.

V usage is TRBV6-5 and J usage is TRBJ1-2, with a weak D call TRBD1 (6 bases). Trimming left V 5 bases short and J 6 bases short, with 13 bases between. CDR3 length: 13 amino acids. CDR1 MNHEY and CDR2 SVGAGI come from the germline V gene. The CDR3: CASSPHRTDGYTF. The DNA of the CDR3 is TGTGCCAGCAGTCCCCACCGGACAGATGGCTACACCTTC.

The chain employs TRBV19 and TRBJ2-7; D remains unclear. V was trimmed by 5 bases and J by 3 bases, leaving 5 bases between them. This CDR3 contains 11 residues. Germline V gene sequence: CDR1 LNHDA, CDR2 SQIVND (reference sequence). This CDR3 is CASSFNYEQYF. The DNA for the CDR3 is TGTGCCAGTAGTTTTAACTACGAGCAGTACTTC.

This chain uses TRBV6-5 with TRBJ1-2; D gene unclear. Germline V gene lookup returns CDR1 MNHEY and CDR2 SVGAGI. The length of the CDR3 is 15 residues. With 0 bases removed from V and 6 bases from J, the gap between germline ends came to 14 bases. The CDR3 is CASSYSKGGLNGYTF. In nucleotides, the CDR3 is TGTGCCAGCAGTTACTCGAAAGGCGGGTTGAATGGCTACACCTTC.

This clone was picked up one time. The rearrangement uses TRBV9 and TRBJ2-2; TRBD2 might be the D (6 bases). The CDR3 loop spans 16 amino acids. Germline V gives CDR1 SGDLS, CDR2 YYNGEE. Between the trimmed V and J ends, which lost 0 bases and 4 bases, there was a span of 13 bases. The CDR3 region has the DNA TGTGCCAGCAGCGTAGTATCGACTAGATCCACCGGGGAGCTGTTTTTT. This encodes CASSVVSTRSTGELFF.

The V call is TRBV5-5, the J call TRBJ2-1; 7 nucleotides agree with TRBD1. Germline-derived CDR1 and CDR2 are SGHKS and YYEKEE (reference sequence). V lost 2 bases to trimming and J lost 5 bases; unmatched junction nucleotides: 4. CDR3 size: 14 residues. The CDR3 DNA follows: TGTGCCAGCAGCTTTGGGACAGTCAACAATGAGCAGTTCTTC. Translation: CASSFGTVNNEQFF.

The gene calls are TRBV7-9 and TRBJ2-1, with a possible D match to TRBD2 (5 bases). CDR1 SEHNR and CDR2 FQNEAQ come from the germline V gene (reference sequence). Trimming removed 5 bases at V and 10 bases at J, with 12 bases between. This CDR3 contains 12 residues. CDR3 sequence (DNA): TGTGCCAGCAGCCCTGGACTCCTAGAGCAGTTCTTC. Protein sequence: CASSPGLLEQFF.